These 22 T cell receptor beta chains share one sample of origin, sequenced in a study of neurological immune-mediated disorders. TCRdb reanalysed the 5' RACE reads using MiXCR and keeps one entry per CDR3 protein. The sample has fewer than 90,000 distinct CDR3 sequences; 10% are singletons. Described time point: longitudinal time-point 1 (baseline). Sequencing input: PBMCs. The origin of the receptors is a man aged 30 to 39 in good health.

This clonotype has a count of ten or more. This chain connects TRBV7-2 to TRBJ2-3, with D perhaps assigned TRBD1 or TRBD2 (5 bases each). The germline V gene has CDR1 SGHTA and CDR2 FQGNSA. The CDR3 is made up of 17 amino acids. V gave up 2 bases and J gave up 3 bases, with 18 bases separating them. The CDR3 nucleotides are TGTGCCAGCAGCTTACGGATCAGGGTGGGGGAGACAGATACGCAGTATTTT. It encodes CASSLRIRVGETDTQYF.

This rearrangement joins TRBV28 to TRBJ2-7; tentatively, D is TRBD2 (6 bases). This CDR3 contains 14 residues. The V gene lost 5 bases and the J gene lost 7 bases, with 18 bases spanning the gap. Germline CDR1 is MDHEN and CDR2 is SYDVKM. CDR3 sequence: CASSPGTVVGEQYF. The CDR3 DNA is TGTGCCAGCAGTCCCGGGACTGTCGTGGGGGAGCAGTACTTC.

This clonotype was found many times. The V and J genes are TRBV10-3 and TRBJ1-1; 9 nucleotides match TRBD1. J gave up 2 bases and V 6 bases, and 7 bases lay outside the gene matches. This CDR3 contains 15 residues. Germline CDR1 reads ENHRY; CDR2 reads SYGVKD. CDR3 nucleotides: TGTGCCATCAGGGGGGACAGGGTTAATAACACTGAAGCTTTCTTT. Translated, it gives CAIRGDRVNNTEAFF.

This clonotype was counted at least ten times. This chain uses TRBV5-1 with TRBJ1-1; the D is unclear. The germline gives CDR1 SGHRS, CDR2 YFSETQ. V lost 4 bases and J lost 1, with 11 bases in between. The length of the CDR3 is 14 residues. The CDR3 DNA sequence: TGCGCCAGCAGCACCGGTCCGTCGAACACTGAAGCTTTCTTT. Protein: CASSTGPSNTEAFF.

The chain recombines TRBV7-3 with TRBJ2-2; perhaps D is TRBD1 or TRBD2 (5 bases each). This CDR3 spans 14 amino acids. CDR1 and CDR2 from the germline V gene are SGHTA and FQGTGA. V lost 1 base and J lost 7, with 10 bases in between. The CDR3 region is CASSLSLGDGELFF. The DNA of the CDR3 is TGTGCCAGCAGCTTAAGTCTGGGGGACGGGGAGCTGTTTTTT.

This clonotype was counted at least ten times. The chain is built from TRBV5-1 and TRBJ1-5; 10 nucleotides agree with TRBD1. J lost 7 bases, V lost 4 bases, and 5 bases had no gene match. This CDR3 has 14 residues. Germline-derived CDR1 and CDR2 are SGHRS and YFSETQ. CDR3 in amino acids: CASSPGQGGQPQHF. CDR3 in DNA: TGCGCCAGCAGCCCCGGACAGGGGGGCCAGCCCCAGCATTTT. Using reference TRBV5-1 and TRBJ1-5 for the parts outside the CDR3, the full variable domain is KAGVTQTPRYLIKTRGQQVTLSCSPISGHRSVSWYQQTPGQGLQFLFEYFSETQRNKGNFPGRFSGRQFSNSRSEMNVSTLELGDSALYLCASSPGQGGQPQHFGDGTRLSIL.

This clonotype was detected many times. V usage is TRBV10-3 and J usage is TRBJ2-3, with 8 bases lining up with TRBD2. Germline V gene data show CDR1 as ENHRY and CDR2 as SYGVKD. The CDR3 loop spans 18 amino acids. V lost 8 bases and J lost 0; bases outside the gene matches: 16. The CDR3 reads CAIRGSAGGPLSTDTQYF. The CDR3 nucleotides read TGTGCCATCCGAGGGTCGGCGGGAGGTCCCTTAAGCACAGATACGCAGTATTTT.

V usage is TRBV7-8 and J usage is TRBJ2-3, with 7 bases aligning to TRBD2. The germline V gene encodes CDR1 SGHVS and CDR2 FQNEAQ. This CDR3 contains 13 residues. The V and J ends lost 8 bases and 3 bases, in that order; junction bases with no gene match: 5. The CDR3, as DNA: TGTGCCAGCGGTGGGAGGGGAACAGATACGCAGTATTTT. Translating it yields CASGGRGTDTQYF.

This clonotype was detected many times. V is TRBV11-2 and J is TRBJ1-5; 8 nucleotides match TRBD1. The CDR3 contains 15 residues. CDR1 is SGHAT and CDR2 is FQNNGV in the germline V gene. Trimming removed 4 bases from V and 2 bases from J; junction bases left unmatched: 4. The CDR3 nucleotides read TGTGCCAGCAGCTCTACAGGGGGAGGCAATCAGCCCCAGCATTTT. This sequence encodes CASSSTGGGNQPQHF.

There are a few counts of this clonotype. This sequence joins TRBV10-2 and TRBJ1-5; 7 nucleotides align to TRBD1. V lost 8 bases, J lost 3 bases, and 4 bases stayed unmatched. The CDR3 is 13 residues long. The germline V gene has CDR1 WSHSY and CDR2 SAAADI. CDR3 residues: CASGGQYNQPQHF. In DNA, the CDR3 is TGCGCCAGCGGGGGACAGTACAATCAGCCCCAGCATTTT.

This clonotype was counted at least ten times. The V call is TRBV20-1, the J call TRBJ1-4; D uncertain. The CDR3 runs to 13 residues. V gave up 3 bases and J gave up 7 bases, with 12 bases separating them. Germline V gives CDR1 DFQATT, CDR2 SNEGSKA (reference sequence). Written as DNA, the CDR3 is TGCAGTGCTAGCGAGACCCACGGTGAAAAACTGTTTTTT. It translates to CSASETHGEKLFF.

This clonotype was picked up a small number of times. The chain is built from TRBV28 and TRBJ2-3; D may correspond to TRBD1 or TRBD2 (5 bases each). Deletions cut 1 base from V and 6 bases from J, with 11 bases between. The CDR3 is 14 amino acids. Germline V gene lookup returns CDR1 MDHEN and CDR2 SYDVKM. CDR3 DNA sequence: TGTGCCAGCAGTTTATCCGGGACCCCGGATACGCAGTATTTT. Translating gives CASSLSGTPDTQYF.

This chain links TRBV5-1 with TRBJ2-7; 7 nucleotides match TRBD1. The CDR3 loop spans 14 amino acids. The V gene's germline CDR1 is SGHRS and CDR2 YFSETQ. V was pared by 3 bases and J by 0 bases, with 3 bases of the junction left unmatched. The CDR3 protein is CASSWDSSSYEQYF. Written as DNA, the CDR3 is TGCGCCAGCAGCTGGGACAGCAGCTCCTACGAGCAGTACTTC.

Ten or more counts support this clonotype. This rearrangement joins TRBV27 to TRBJ2-2; 9 bases align to TRBD2. Germline trimming cut 6 bases from V and 4 bases from J; bases unmatched to any gene: 9. CDR1 is MNHEY, CDR2 SMNVEV, per germline (reference sequence). This CDR3 comprises 16 residues. CDR3 sequence (DNA): TGTGCCAGCAGCCCTCGACTAGCGGAGAGCACCGGGGAGCTGTTTTTT. This gives the protein CASSPRLAESTGELFF.

This clonotype was found many times. The chain links TRBV29-1 to TRBJ1-2, with 11 bases matching TRBD1. The V and J ends lost 7 bases and 1 base, in that order; junction bases with no gene match: 5. The CDR3 spans 14 residues. Germline V gene data show CDR1 as SQVTM and CDR2 as ANQGSEA. The CDR3 sequence is CSAHGTGGNYGYTF. As DNA, the CDR3 is TGCAGCGCCCACGGGACAGGGGGTAACTATGGCTACACCTTC.

At least ten counts were recorded for this clonotype. V usage is TRBV5-1 and J usage is TRBJ2-3; 8 positions agree with TRBD2. The CDR3 covers 14 residues. J gave up 5 bases and V 5 bases, and 7 bases lay outside the gene matches. The V gene's germline CDR1 is SGHRS and CDR2 YFSETQ. Written as DNA, the CDR3 is TGCGCCAGCAGTTACCCGGGGGGGGGAGATACGCAGTATTTT. Translated, it gives CASSYPGGGDTQYF.

This clonotype showed up many times. The chain has TRBV27 and TRBJ1-3; D remains unclear. The CDR3 covers 15 residues. V dropped 0 bases and J dropped 2 bases, with 8 bases sitting between them. Looked up from germline, CDR1 is MNHEY and CDR2 is SMNVEV (reference sequence). CDR3 in DNA: TGTGCCAGCAGTTTATCCATATCCCCTGGAAACACCATATATTTT. This codes for CASSLSISPGNTIYF.

This rearrangement joins TRBV10-2 to TRBJ2-4; D gene ambiguous. The V gene's germline CDR1 is WSHSY and CDR2 SAAADI. V lost 2 bases and J 0 bases, leaving 11 bases between the germline ends. The CDR3 sequence is 16 residues long. The CDR3 region has the DNA TGCGCCAGCAGTGAGGCTAGTGGATTAGCCAAAAACATTCAGTACTTC. Amino acid sequence: CASSEASGLAKNIQYF.

This clonotype was picked up many times. The gene calls are TRBV3-1 and TRBJ2-7; the D is unclear. This CDR3 contains 12 residues. V lost 3 bases to trimming and J lost 3 bases, with 6 bases between them. Looked up from germline, CDR1 is LGHDT and CDR2 is YNNKEL (reference sequence). CDR3 residues: CASSHLDYEQYF. The DNA for the CDR3 is TGTGCCAGCAGCCACTTAGACTACGAGCAGTACTTC.

The V call is TRBV7-3, the J call TRBJ2-1; D remains unclear. Per germline, CDR1 SGHTA and CDR2 FQGTGA. V dropped 5 bases and J dropped 7 bases, with 12 bases sitting between them. The CDR3 sequence is 13 residues long. CDR3 sequence reads: CASSPPGHNEQFF. The DNA of the CDR3 is TGTGCCAGCAGCCCCCCCGGGCATAATGAGCAGTTCTTC. Full variable domain (outside the CDR3, taken from reference TRBV7-3 and TRBJ2-1): GAGVSQTPSNKVTEKGKYVELRCDPISGHTALYWYRQSLGQGPEFLIYFQGTGAADDSGLPNDRFFAVRPEGSVSTLKIQRTERGDSAVYLCASSPPGHNEQFFGPGTRLTVL.

The table lists this clonotype with many counts. This chain connects TRBV28 to TRBJ2-5, with unresolved D. V lost 2 bases, J lost 5 bases, and 12 bases lay in between. The CDR3 has 14 amino acids. In germline, CDR1 is MDHEN, CDR2 SYDVKM. The CDR3 DNA sequence: TGTGCCAGCAGTTTAATCGACGGTGCGGAGACCCAGTACTTC. Amino acid sequence: CASSLIDGAETQYF.

This clonotype showed up many times. V is TRBV29-1 and J is TRBJ2-2, with 11 positions matching TRBD1. This CDR3 has 15 residues. Germline V gene lookup returns CDR1 SQVTM and CDR2 ANQGSEA. The CDR3 nucleotides are TGCAGTATCCGGGACAGGGGGATCAACACCGGGGAGCTGTTTTTT. This codes for CSIRDRGINTGELFF.